This entry concerns a single T cell receptor delta chain. TCRdb re-called the RT-PCR reads using CATT. The data contain roughly 3,000 delta-chain clones, roughly 12% of them singletons. The sample is drawn from a study of gamma-delta T cells after stem cell transplantation. The germline V gene encodes CDR1 NSMFDY and CDR2 ISSIKDK. The germline V and J ends were trimmed by 0 bases and 0 bases, with 27 bases remaining between them. There are 20 residues in the CDR3. Sequencing was done on a sample of gamma-delta T cells. The chain recombines TRAV29/DV5 with TRDJ1; D may be TRDD3 (6 bases). The J gene, absent from TCRdb, was called here by matching the DNA to germline. The clonotype comes from a human donor. It is not recorded whose cells these are; they may come from a transplant donor. CDR3 sequence reads: CAASGGSRGEGTRDTDKLIF. DNA of the CDR3: TGTGCAGCAAGCGGGGGATCTAGAGGGGAGGGTACGAGGGACACCGATAAACTCATCTTT.